One sample yielded the 23 T cell receptor beta chains listed below, sequenced in a study of T cell clones after liver transplantation. Here immunoSEQ multiplex PCR was the method, and the copy in TCRdb shows in-frame clones only, minus some. This sample carries some 120,000 clones, over 75% of them seen once, and the ten largest clones take 0.8% to 0.9%. The material sequenced was CD4+ T cells from blood, taken 12 months after liver transplant. These receptor sequences come from a human patient who received a liver transplant. These T cells may partly come from the graft donor.

The V and J genes are TRBV11-3 and TRBJ2-2; either TRBD1 or TRBD2 may fit D (6 bases each). V was cut by 5 bases and J by 8 bases, with 12 bases left in between. CDR3 length equals 13 residues. Germline CDR1 SGHNT, CDR2 YENEEA. This CDR3 is CASSRGVRGELFF. The CDR3 DNA sequence: TGTGCCAGCAGCAGGGGGGTTCGTGGGGAGCTGTTTTTT.

V usage is TRBV4-3 and J usage is TRBJ1-2; 10 positions agree with TRBD1. Germline trimming cut 2 bases from V and 7 bases from J; bases unmatched to any gene: 13. The CDR3 consists of 17 residues. Germline V gene data show CDR1 as LGHNA and CDR2 as YSLEER. The CDR3 spells CASSQKVPGQGRGGYTF. CDR3 in DNA: TGCGCCAGCAGCCAAAAAGTCCCGGGACAGGGGCGGGGTGGCTACACCTTC.

On this clone: The sample has other DNA sequences that encode this CDR3 too. V is TRBV5-1 and J is TRBJ2-5, with 8 bases matching TRBD2. J gave up 2 bases and V 5 bases, and 8 bases lay outside the gene matches. CDR3 length equals 15 residues. The germline CDR1 and CDR2 sequences are SGHRS and YFSETQ. The CDR3 region is CASSRGTSGQETQYF. The CDR3 coding sequence is TGCGCCAGCAGTCGAGGTACTAGCGGTCAAGAGACCCAGTACTTC.

V is TRBV5-1 and J is TRBJ2-2; 7 bases align to TRBD1. This CDR3 is built from 16 residues. Losses at the gene ends were 2 bases for V and 3 bases for J; bases not matched to a gene: 7. Germline values: CDR1 SGHRS, CDR2 YFSETQ. CDR3 amino acids: CASSLFRGQDTGELFF. CDR3 in DNA: TGCGCCAGCAGCTTATTTAGGGGGCAGGACACCGGGGAGCTGTTTTTT.

V and J are TRBV5-1 and TRBJ2-7; 7 nucleotides agree with TRBD1. The CDR3 covers 13 residues. With 4 bases clipped from V and 3 bases from J, the junction kept 4 bases outside the gene matches. Germline CDR1 and CDR2: SGHRS and YFSETQ. The CDR3 DNA reads TGCGCCAGCAGCCCACAGGGGAGCTACGAGCAGTACTTC. Translation gives CASSPQGSYEQYF.

The chain employs TRBV6-1 and TRBJ1-2, with no clear D. Germline V gene sequence: CDR1 MNHNS, CDR2 SASEGT. The CDR3 runs 10 residues. The V gene lost 8 bases and the J gene lost 8 bases, with 9 bases spanning the gap. DNA for the CDR3: TGTGCCAGCGGAGATAAGGGCTACACCTTC. This sequence encodes CASGDKGYTF.

The chain combines TRBV9 with TRBJ2-5; possible D gene TRBD1, 5 bases. This CDR3 contains 15 residues. The V and J ends lost 4 bases and 5 bases respectively, with 18 bases between them. CDR1 and CDR2 (germline): SGDLS, YYNGEE. The CDR3 loop is CASSPYWGVSETQYF. The DNA of the CDR3 is TGTGCCAGCAGCCCCTATTGGGGCGTTTCCGAGACCCAGTACTTC. Together with reference TRBV9 and TRBJ2-5, the CDR3 gives the full variable domain: DSGVTQTPKHLITATGQRVTLRCSPRSGDLSVYWYQQSLDQGLQFLIQYYNGEERAKGNILERFSAQQFPDLHSELNLSSLELGDSALYFCASSPYWGVSETQYFGPGTRLLVL.

This sequence joins TRBV6-1 and TRBJ1-2; D perhaps matches TRBD1 (5 bases). Deletions cut 2 bases from V and 4 bases from J, with 14 bases between. The germline V gene has CDR1 MNHNS and CDR2 SASEGT. The CDR3 runs to 15 residues. The CDR3 DNA reads TGTGCCAGCAGTGAACCCTATGGGACGGCCTATGGCTACACCTTC. Amino acids: CASSEPYGTAYGYTF.

The CDR3 spells CASRGGSYNEQFF. The CDR3 DNA reads as TGTGCCTCAAGGGGGGGATCCTACAATGAGCAGTTCTTC. This sequence joins TRBV6-4 and TRBJ2-1; tentatively, D is TRBD2 (7 bases). V was shortened by 11 bases and J by 1 base, with 12 bases between the two germline ends. The CDR3 totals 13 residues. Germline V gene data show CDR1 as MRHNA and CDR2 as SNTAGT.

The rearrangement uses TRBV19 and TRBJ1-2; a possible D gene is TRBD1 (5 bases). The CDR3 consists of 14 residues. From germline, CDR1 is LNHDA and CDR2 SQIVND (reference sequence). V was clipped by 6 bases and J by 8 bases, with 19 bases between them. This CDR3 reads CASSWDVIAGGYTF. In nucleotides, the CDR3 is TGTGCCAGTAGCTGGGACGTCATTGCGGGAGGCTACACCTTC.

V and J are TRBV30 and TRBJ1-2; TRBD1 matches 8 bases. This CDR3 spans 15 amino acids. With V trimmed by 3 bases and J by 4 bases, 10 bases remained unmatched. In germline, CDR1 is GTSNPN, CDR2 SVGIG (reference sequence). The CDR3 sequence is CAWRKTGVTSYGYTF. DNA of the CDR3: TGTGCCTGGAGGAAGACAGGGGTCACAAGCTATGGCTACACCTTC.

This rearrangement joins TRBV7-9 to TRBJ2-5; possible D gene TRBD2, 6 bases. V was cut by 5 bases and J by 5 bases, with 24 bases left in between. CDR1 is SEHNR and CDR2 is FQNEAQ in the germline V gene (reference sequence). CDR3 size: 17 residues. The CDR3 DNA follows: TGTGCCAGCAGCCCCCTAGCCCATCTAGCGACTCCGGAGACCCAGTACTTC. Its translation is CASSPLAHLATPETQYF.

V usage is TRBV11-2 and J usage is TRBJ1-1; D is perhaps TRBD1 (6 bases). The CDR3 sequence is 16 residues long. Germline V gene lookup returns CDR1 SGHAT and CDR2 FQNNGV. Trimming cost V 4 bases and J 1 base, with 16 bases left between them. The CDR3: CASSSPGGGTNTEAFF. The CDR3 bases are TGTGCCAGCAGCTCCCCGGGCGGGGGCACGAACACTGAAGCTTTCTTT.

The rearrangement joins TRBV11-3 to TRBJ2-7; no clear D. From germline, CDR1 is SGHNT and CDR2 YENEEA. This CDR3 has 12 amino acids. The V end lost 8 bases, the J end lost 4 bases, and 12 bases lay between the germline ends. CDR3 DNA sequence: TGTGCCAGCGCCCGGTCGGCATACGAGCAGTACTTC. Translating it yields CASARSAYEQYF.

This sequence joins TRBV5-1 and TRBJ1-3; 10 bases are a match to TRBD1. V lost 7 bases and J lost 4; bases outside the gene matches: 8. The CDR3 is 15 residues long. Germline loops: CDR1 SGHRS, CDR2 YFSETQ. The CDR3 DNA is TGCGCCAGCGCGGGACAGGGGATTTCAGGAAACACCATATATTTT. Amino acids: CASAGQGISGNTIYF.

The chain joins TRBV2 to TRBJ2-5, with D perhaps TRBD1 (6 bases). The CDR3 loop spans 13 amino acids. V lost 8 bases to trimming and J lost 2 bases, with 12 bases between them. Germline CDR1 is SNHLY and CDR2 is FYNNEI. In nucleotides, the CDR3 is TGTGCCAGCGGGGGCTCCGGGCAAGAGACCCAGTACTTC. Residues: CASGGSGQETQYF.

This chain connects TRBV7-9 to TRBJ2-3; possible D gene TRBD2, 5 bases. Germline CDR1 is SEHNR and CDR2 is FQNEAQ (reference sequence). The CDR3 is 14 amino acids. V was shortened by 8 bases and J by 4 bases, with 16 bases between the two germline ends. CDR3 DNA: TGTGCCAGCCGAGAGGCGGGCGGGTCAGATACGCAGTATTTT. It is translated as CASREAGGSDTQYF.

The chain is built from TRBV27 and TRBJ1-5; 7 bases match TRBD1. The CDR3 spans 17 residues. The V gene's germline CDR1 is MNHEY and CDR2 SMNVEV (reference sequence). Germline trimming cut 5 bases from V and 0 bases from J; bases unmatched to any gene: 10. The CDR3 is CASSLQGRLDSNQPQHF. CDR3 nucleotides: TGTGCCAGCAGTCTACAGGGGCGGTTGGATAGCAATCAGCCCCAGCATTTT.

V and J are TRBV7-2 and TRBJ2-1; possibly TRBD1 for D (7 bases). The germline V and J ends were trimmed by 2 bases and 8 bases, with 10 bases remaining between them. Germline CDR1 reads SGHTA; CDR2 reads FQGNSA. The CDR3 length is 13 residues. CDR3 in amino acids: CASSLQGGDEQFF. The DNA for the CDR3 is TGTGCCAGCAGCTTACAGGGGGGCGATGAGCAGTTCTTC. The full variable domain, rest sourced from reference TRBV7-2 and TRBJ2-1, is GAGVSQSPSNKVTEKGKDVELRCDPISGHTALYWYRQSLGQGLEFLIYFQGNSAPDKSGLPSDRFSAERTGGSVSTLTIQRTQQEDSAVYLCASSLQGGDEQFFGPGTRLTVL.

The chain employs TRBV6-5 and TRBJ1-2; D ambiguous. The V and J ends lost 6 bases and 3 bases respectively, with 8 bases between them. Germline CDR1 reads MNHEY; CDR2 reads SVGAGI. The CDR3 runs 12 residues. CDR3 nucleotide sequence: TGTGCCAGCAGAGGGTCAGACTATGGCTACACCTTC. Encoded protein: CASRGSDYGYTF.

The chain joins TRBV19 to TRBJ2-7, with D perhaps matching TRBD1 or TRBD2 (5 bases each). V lost 0 bases and J 3 bases, leaving 15 bases between the germline ends. Germline CDR1 is LNHDA and CDR2 is SQIVND (reference sequence). The CDR3 loop spans 16 amino acids. The CDR3 nucleotides read TGTGCCAGTAGTATAGACGGTCAGGGACCATTCTACGAGCAGTACTTC. It is translated as CASSIDGQGPFYEQYF.

The chain is built from TRBV9 and TRBJ2-2; 10 nucleotides agree with TRBD2. This CDR3 spans 18 amino acids. Unmatched junction bases numbered 8, after V lost 3 bases and J lost 0 bases. The germline CDR1 and CDR2 sequences are SGDLS and YYNGEE. CDR3 sequence (DNA): TGTGCCAGCAGCGCCGGACTAGCGGAGTTCGCGAACACCGGGGAGCTGTTTTTT. Translated: CASSAGLAEFANTGELFF.

The genes are TRBV19 and TRBJ1-1, with D perhaps TRBD1 (6 bases). Germline V gene data show CDR1 as LNHDA and CDR2 as SQIVND (reference sequence). The length of the CDR3 is 14 residues. With 1 base removed from V and 0 bases from J, the gap between germline ends came to 6 bases. The CDR3 sequence: CASSIGQVNTEAFF. The DNA for the CDR3 is TGTGCCAGTAGTATAGGACAGGTGAACACTGAAGCTTTCTTT.